The subject of this entry is one TCR beta chain. Its binding antigen is unknown. Within one base of it there is no much larger clone, and no base qualities were kept. The CDR3 goes from the cysteine to the phenylalanine over 17 residues. Only the CDR3 portion is preserved as DNA: 51 bases, with reading frame beginning at the first base. Trimming removed 5 bases from V and 6 bases from J; the gene matches leave 13 bases unexplained. The germline V gene specifies SGHTA as CDR1 and FQGNSA as CDR2. The sample belongs to a study of blood T cell repertoires in COVID-19 (TCRdb year 2020). For the study in its entirety: Samples covering the acute and convalescent phases of COVID-19 were provided by collaborators in the United States, Italy and Spain. The prospective study material was composed of cDNA or gDNA derived from T cells, B-cell-depleted T cells, or PBMCs. Deeply sampled blood TCRbeta repertoires from subjects exposed to, actively infected with, or recovered from COVID-19 were included in the dataset. The repertoires were released in a freely available public database meant as a resource for research on the immune response to SARS-CoV-2. Samples were obtained from the ongoing ImmuneRACE study (first 160 participants) and from 1,254 subjects provided by 6 global collaborators. A de-identified subject ID, COVID-19 status, age in years and sex were almost always included in the sample metadata. Where HLA class I and class II types were available, the types were taken from metadata supplied by the sample provider, not from assay-based typing.

TCRbeta CDR3 regions were amplified from genomic DNA using the immunoSEQ Assay, a bias-controlled multiplex PCR. In the paper's pipeline: The number of nucleated cells in each sample was estimated by amplification of reference gene primers within the assay. To quantify the absolute abundance of each unique TCRbeta CDR3 rearrangement, sequence reads were collapsed and filtered. For each sample, productive Simpson clonality was calculated as the square root of Simpson's diversity index over productive rearrangements. In TCRdb, the immuneACCESS table is reduced to in-frame sequences with V and J assigned. These tables do not hold every clone; where another copy was compared, an unresolved V gene accounts for under half, and the others remain unexplained. V and J calls and clone size follow that table, whereas D and trimming were derived from the DNA. Within this sample are 300,000 to 450,000 clones, with around 89% of them counted one time only. The top ten hold 3% of the sample.

What the study reported, not specific to this receptor: The amount of clinical and demographic metadata varied by source and participant and was provided uncurated.

At one collaborating source in Seattle, patients were enrolled during active infection and were followed longitudinally through the course of disease. The collaborating institutions used their own protocols to collect whole blood in K2EDTA tubes. For TCRbeta analysis, collaborator samples were shipped as frozen whole blood, as isolated PBMCs, or as DNA extracted from either sample type. This TCR came from a woman in her twenties or thirties with COVID-19, enrolled during active disease. The sample comprised peripheral blood. The sequence links TRBV7-2 to TRBJ2-1; 10 central nucleotides agree with TRBD1. In nucleotides, the sequence is TGTGCCAGCAGCCCCACCGGCGGGACAGGGGTTAGCAATGAGCAGTTCTTC. The translation is CASSPTGGTGVSNEQFF. With all but the CDR3 taken from the reference TRBV7-2 and TRBJ2-1 genes, the full variable domain is: GAGVSQSPSNKVTEKGKDVELRCDPISGHTALYWYRQSLGQGLEFLIYFQGNSAPDKSGLPSDRFSAERTGGSVSTLTIQRTQQEDSAVYLCASSPTGGTGVSNEQFFGPGTRLTVL.